This TCR beta chain was sequenced during a study of blood T cell repertoires in COVID-19. Study background: Nucleic acid was either cDNA or gDNA, and it came from T cells, B-cell-depleted T cells, or PBMCs.

Generated by immunoSEQ multiplex PCR, the TCRdb table keeps only in-frame clones and is missing some. The sample has 210,000 or so clones; around nine tenths are singletons. The CDR3 runs 14 residues. Trimming took 6 bases from V and 6 from J, leaving 14 bases between them. CDR1 is SNHLY and CDR2 is FYNNEI in the germline V gene. Living in 24 US areas, the participants were between 18 and 89 years of age. Sequencing input: PBMCs or T cells enriched from blood (not recorded which). This clonotype was sampled from a man aged 25-45 years who had recovered from COVID-19. The rearrangement uses TRBV2 and TRBJ1-4; D unclear. The DNA for the CDR3 is TGTGCCAGCAGCCCTACTCATCAATATGAAAAACTGTTTTTT. Its protein product is CASSPTHQYEKLFF.